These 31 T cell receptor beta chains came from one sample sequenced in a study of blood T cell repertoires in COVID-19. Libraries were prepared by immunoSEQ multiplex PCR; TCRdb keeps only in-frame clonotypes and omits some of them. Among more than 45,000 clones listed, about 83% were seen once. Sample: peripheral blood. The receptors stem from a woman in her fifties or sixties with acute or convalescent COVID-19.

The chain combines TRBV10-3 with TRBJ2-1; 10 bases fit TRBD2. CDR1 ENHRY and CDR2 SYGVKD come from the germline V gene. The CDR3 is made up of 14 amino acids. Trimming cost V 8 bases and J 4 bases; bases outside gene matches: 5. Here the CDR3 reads CAIRPAGGYNEQFF. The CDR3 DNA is TGTGCCATCCGCCCAGCGGGAGGGTACAATGAGCAGTTCTTC.

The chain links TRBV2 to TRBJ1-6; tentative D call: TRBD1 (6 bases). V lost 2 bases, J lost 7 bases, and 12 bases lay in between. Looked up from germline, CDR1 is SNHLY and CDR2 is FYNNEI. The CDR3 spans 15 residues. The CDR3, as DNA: TGTGCCAGCAGTGAACGAGCAGGGGAGAATTCACCCCTCCACTTT. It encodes CASSERAGENSPLHF.

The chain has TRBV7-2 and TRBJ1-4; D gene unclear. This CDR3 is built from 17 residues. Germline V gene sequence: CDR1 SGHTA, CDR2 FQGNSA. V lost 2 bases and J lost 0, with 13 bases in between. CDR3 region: CASSLSGRKSTNEKLFF. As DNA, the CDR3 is TGTGCCAGCAGCTTATCCGGCAGGAAGTCAACTAATGAAAAACTGTTTTTT.

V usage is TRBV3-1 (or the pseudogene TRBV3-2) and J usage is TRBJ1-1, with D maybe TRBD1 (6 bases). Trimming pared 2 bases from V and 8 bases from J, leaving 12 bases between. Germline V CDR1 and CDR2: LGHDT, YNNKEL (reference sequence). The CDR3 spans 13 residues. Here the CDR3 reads CASSQQGRAEAFF. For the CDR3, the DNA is TGTGCCAGCAGCCAACAGGGGAGGGCCGAAGCTTTCTTT.

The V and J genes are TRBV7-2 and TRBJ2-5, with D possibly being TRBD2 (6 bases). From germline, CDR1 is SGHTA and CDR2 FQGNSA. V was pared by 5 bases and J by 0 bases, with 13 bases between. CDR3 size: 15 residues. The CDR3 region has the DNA TGTGCCAGCAGCGGCTCTAGCGCGTACCAAGAGACCCAGTACTTC. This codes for CASSGSSAYQETQYF. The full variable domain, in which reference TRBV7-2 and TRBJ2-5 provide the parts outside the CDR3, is GAGVSQSPSNKVTEKGKDVELRCDPISGHTALYWYRQSLGQGLEFLIYFQGNSAPDKSGLPSDRFSAERTGGSVSTLTIQRTQQEDSAVYLCASSGSSAYQETQYFGPGTRLLVL.

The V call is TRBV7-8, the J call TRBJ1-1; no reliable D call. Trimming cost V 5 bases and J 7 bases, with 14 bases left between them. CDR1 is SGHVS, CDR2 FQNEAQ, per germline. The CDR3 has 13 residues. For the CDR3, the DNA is TGTGCCAGCAGCCCTCTGGCCAGTATTGAAGCTTTCTTT. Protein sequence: CASSPLASIEAFF.

The CDR3 here is CASSFGHANEQFF. The CDR3 bases are TGTGCCAGCAGTTTTGGACATGCCAATGAGCAGTTCTTC. V is TRBV12-3 or TRBV12-4 and J is TRBJ2-1; D might be TRBD1 (5 bases). The germline V and J ends were trimmed by 3 bases and 6 bases, with 9 bases remaining between them. This CDR3 contains 13 residues.

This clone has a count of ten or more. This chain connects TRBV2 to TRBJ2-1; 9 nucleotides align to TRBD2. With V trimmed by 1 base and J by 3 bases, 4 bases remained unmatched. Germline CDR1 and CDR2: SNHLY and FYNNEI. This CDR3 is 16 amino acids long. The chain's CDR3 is CASSEVRLAVYNEQFF. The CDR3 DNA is TGTGCCAGCAGTGAAGTACGACTAGCGGTCTACAATGAGCAGTTCTTC.

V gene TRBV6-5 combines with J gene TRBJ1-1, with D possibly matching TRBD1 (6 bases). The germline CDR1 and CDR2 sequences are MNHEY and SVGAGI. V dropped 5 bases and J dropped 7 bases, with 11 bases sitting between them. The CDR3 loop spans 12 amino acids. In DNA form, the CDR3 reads TGTGCCAGCAGTCCACAGGGTTATGAAGCTTTCTTT. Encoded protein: CASSPQGYEAFF.

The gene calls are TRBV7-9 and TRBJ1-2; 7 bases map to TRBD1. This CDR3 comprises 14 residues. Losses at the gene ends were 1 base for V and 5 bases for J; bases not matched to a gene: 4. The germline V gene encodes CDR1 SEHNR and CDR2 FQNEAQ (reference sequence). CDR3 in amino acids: CASSLVGTDYGYTF. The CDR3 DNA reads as TGTGCCAGCAGCTTAGTCGGGACAGATTATGGCTACACCTTC.

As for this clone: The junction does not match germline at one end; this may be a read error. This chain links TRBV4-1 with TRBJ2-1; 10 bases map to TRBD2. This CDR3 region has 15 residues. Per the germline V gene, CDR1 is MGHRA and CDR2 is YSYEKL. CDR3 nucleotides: TGCGCCAGCAGCCAAGATTCGAGCGGGAGGGCCGGGCTACTCTTC. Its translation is CASSQDSSGRAGLLF.

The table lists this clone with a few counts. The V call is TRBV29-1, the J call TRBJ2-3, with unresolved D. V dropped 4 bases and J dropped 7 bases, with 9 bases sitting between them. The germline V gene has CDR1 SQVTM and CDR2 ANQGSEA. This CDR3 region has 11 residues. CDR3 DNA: TGCAGCGTTGGTGGCTTTCATACGCAGTATTTT. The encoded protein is CSVGGFHTQYF.

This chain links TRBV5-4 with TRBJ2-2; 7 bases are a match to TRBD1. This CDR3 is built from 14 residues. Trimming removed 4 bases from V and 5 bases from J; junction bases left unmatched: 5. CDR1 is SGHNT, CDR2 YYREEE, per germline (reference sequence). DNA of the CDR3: TGTGCCAGCAGCCGGGACAGTTTAACCGGGGAGCTGTTTTTT. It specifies CASSRDSLTGELFF. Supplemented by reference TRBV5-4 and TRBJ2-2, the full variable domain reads ETGVTQSPTHLIKTRGQQVTLRCSSQSGHNTVSWYQQALGQGPQFIFQYYREEENGRGNFPPRFSGLQFPNYSSELNVNALELDDSALYLCASSRDSLTGELFFGEGSRLTVL.

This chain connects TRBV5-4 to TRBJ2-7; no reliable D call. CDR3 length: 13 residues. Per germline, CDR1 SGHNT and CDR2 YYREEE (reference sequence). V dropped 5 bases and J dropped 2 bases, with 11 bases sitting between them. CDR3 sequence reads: CASRHYNTYEQYF. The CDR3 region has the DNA TGTGCCAGCAGGCATTATAACACCTACGAGCAGTACTTC.

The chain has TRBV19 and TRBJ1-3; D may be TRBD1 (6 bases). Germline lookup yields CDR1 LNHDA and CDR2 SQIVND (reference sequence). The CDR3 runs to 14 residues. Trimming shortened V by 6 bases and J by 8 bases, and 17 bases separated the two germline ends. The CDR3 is CASRLQGSWDTIYF. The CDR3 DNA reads TGTGCCAGTAGGCTACAGGGCAGTTGGGACACCATATATTTT.

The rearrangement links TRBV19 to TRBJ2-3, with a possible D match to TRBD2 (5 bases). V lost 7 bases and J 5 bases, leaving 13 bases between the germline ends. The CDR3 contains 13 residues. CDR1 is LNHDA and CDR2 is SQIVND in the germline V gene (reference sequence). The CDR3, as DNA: TGTGCCAGTACCCTAGACCGGGGAGATACGCAGTATTTT. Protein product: CASTLDRGDTQYF.

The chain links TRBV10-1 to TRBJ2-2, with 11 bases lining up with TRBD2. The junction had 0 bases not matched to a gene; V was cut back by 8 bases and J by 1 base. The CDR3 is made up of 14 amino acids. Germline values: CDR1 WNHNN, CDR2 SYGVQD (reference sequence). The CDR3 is CASLAGGNTGELFF. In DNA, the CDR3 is TGCGCCAGCCTAGCGGGGGGGAACACCGGGGAGCTGTTTTTT.

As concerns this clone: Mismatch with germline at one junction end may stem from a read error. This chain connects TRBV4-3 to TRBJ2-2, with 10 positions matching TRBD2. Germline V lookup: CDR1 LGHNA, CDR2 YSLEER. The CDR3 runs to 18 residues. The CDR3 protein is CASSQKRAGGPKTGELFF. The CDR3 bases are TGCGCCAGCAGCCAGAAGAGAGCGGGAGGGCCGAAAACCGGGGAGCTGTTTTTT.

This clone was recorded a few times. The CDR3 reads CASSVDRVYEQYF. The CDR3 region has the DNA TGTGCCAGCAGCGTCGACAGAGTCTACGAGCAGTACTTC. J is TRBJ2-7 and V is TRBV7-2; D may be TRBD1 (5 bases). Germline CDR1 is SGHTA and CDR2 is FQGNSA. V lost 5 bases and J 3 bases, leaving 11 bases between the germline ends. The CDR3 runs 13 residues.

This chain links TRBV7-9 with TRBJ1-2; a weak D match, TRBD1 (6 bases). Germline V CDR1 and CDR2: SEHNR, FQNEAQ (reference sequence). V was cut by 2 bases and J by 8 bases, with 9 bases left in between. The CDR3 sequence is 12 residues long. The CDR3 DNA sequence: TGTGCCAGCAGCTTAATACAGGGAGGCTACACCTTC. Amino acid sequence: CASSLIQGGYTF.

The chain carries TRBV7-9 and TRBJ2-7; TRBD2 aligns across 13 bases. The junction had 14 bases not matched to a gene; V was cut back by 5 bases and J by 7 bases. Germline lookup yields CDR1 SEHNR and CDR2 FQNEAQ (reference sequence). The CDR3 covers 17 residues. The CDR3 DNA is TGTGCCAGCAGCCCCAAATTCCGACTAGCGGGAGGAGGTGAGCAGTACTTC. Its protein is CASSPKFRLAGGGEQYF.

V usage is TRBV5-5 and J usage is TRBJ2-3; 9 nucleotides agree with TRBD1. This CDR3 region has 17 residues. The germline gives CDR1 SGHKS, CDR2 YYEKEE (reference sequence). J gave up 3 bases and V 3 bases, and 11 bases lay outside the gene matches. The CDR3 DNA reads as TGTGCCAGCAGCTGGCAATTCGGACAGGGGAGGACAGATACGCAGTATTTT. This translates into CASSWQFGQGRTDTQYF.

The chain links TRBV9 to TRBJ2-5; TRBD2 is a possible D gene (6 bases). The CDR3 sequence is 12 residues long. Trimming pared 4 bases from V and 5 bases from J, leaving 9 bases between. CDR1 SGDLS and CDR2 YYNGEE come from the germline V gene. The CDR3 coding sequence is TGTGCCAGCAGCCCGGGGAGGGAGACCCAGTACTTC. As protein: CASSPGRETQYF.

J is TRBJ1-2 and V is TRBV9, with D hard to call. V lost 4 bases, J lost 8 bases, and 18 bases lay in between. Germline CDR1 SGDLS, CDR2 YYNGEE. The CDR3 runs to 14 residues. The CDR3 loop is CASSTPGAPRGYTF. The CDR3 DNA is TGTGCCAGCAGCACGCCGGGAGCCCCAAGGGGCTACACCTTC. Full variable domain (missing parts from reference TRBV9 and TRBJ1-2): DSGVTQTPKHLITATGQRVTLRCSPRSGDLSVYWYQQSLDQGLQFLIQYYNGEERAKGNILERFSAQQFPDLHSELNLSSLELGDSALYFCASSTPGAPRGYTFGSGTRLTVV.

CDR3 amino acids: CTSSQDRVRLAELWDYEQYF. The CDR3 nucleotides read TGCACCAGCAGCCAAGATCGGGTTCGACTAGCGGAGCTTTGGGACTACGAGCAGTACTTC. This chain joins TRBV1 and TRBJ2-7; the table's D gene call, TRBD2, was not cross checked with the DNA. TRBV1 is assigned pseudogene status. This CDR3 has 20 amino acids.

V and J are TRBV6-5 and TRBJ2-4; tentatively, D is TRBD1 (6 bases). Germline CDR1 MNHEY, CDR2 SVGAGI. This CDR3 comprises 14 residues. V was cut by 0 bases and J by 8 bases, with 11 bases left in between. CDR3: CASSYSGGMDIQYF. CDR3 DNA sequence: TGTGCCAGCAGTTACTCTGGGGGCATGGACATTCAGTACTTC.

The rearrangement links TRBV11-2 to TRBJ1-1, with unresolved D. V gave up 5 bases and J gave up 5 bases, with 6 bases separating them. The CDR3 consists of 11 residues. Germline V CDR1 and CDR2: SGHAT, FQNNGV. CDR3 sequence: CASSEGTEAFF. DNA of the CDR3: TGTGCCAGCAGCGAGGGAACTGAAGCTTTCTTT.

The CDR3 DNA follows: TGTGCCACCAGCAGAGGGTCTGGAGCTAATGAAAAACTGTTTTTT. Translation: CATSRGSGANEKLFF. V is TRBV15 and J is TRBJ1-4; D remains unclear. Trimming took off 1 base at V and 3 bases at J, with 9 bases between the two ends. The length of the CDR3 is 15 residues. CDR1 is LNHNV and CDR2 is YYDKDF in the germline V gene (reference sequence).

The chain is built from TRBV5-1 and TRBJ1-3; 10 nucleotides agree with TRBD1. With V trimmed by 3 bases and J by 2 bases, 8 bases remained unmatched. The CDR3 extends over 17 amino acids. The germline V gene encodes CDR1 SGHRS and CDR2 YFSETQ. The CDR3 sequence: CASSWRGQGTAGNTIYF. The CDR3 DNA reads TGCGCCAGCAGCTGGAGGGGACAGGGGACCGCTGGAAACACCATATATTTT. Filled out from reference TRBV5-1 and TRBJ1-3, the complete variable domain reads KAGVTQTPRYLIKTRGQQVTLSCSPISGHRSVSWYQQTPGQGLQFLFEYFSETQRNKGNFPGRFSGRQFSNSRSEMNVSTLELGDSALYLCASSWRGQGTAGNTIYFGEGSWLTVV.

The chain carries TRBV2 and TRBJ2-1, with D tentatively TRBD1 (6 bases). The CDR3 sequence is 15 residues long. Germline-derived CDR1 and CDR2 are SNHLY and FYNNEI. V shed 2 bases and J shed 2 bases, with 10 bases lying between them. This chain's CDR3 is CASSEYQGPYNEQFF. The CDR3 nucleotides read TGTGCCAGCAGTGAATATCAGGGGCCCTACAATGAGCAGTTCTTC.

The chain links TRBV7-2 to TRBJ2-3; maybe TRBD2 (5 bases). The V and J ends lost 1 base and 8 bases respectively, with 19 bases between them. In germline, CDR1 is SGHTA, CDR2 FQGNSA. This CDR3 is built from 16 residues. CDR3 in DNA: TGTGCCAGCAGCTTAGATCACCCTCTCATTGGAGGTACGCAGTATTTT. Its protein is CASSLDHPLIGGTQYF. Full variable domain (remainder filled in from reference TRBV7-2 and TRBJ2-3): GAGVSQSPSNKVTEKGKDVELRCDPISGHTALYWYRQSLGQGLEFLIYFQGNSAPDKSGLPSDRFSAERTGGSVSTLTIQRTQQEDSAVYLCASSLDHPLIGGTQYFGPGTRLTVL.